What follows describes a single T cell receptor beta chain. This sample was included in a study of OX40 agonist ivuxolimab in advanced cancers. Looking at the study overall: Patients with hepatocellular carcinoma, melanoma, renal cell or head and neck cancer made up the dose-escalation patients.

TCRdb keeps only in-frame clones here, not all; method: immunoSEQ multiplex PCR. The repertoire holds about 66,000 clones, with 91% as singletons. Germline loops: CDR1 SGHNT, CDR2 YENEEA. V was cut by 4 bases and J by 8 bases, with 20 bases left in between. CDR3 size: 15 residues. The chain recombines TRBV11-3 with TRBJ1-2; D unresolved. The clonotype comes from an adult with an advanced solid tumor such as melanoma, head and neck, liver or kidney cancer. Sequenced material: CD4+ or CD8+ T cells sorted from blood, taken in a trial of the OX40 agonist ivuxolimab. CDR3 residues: CASSSLRADPEGYTF. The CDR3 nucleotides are TGTGCCAGCAGCTCTCTCCGGGCAGACCCGGAGGGCTACACCTTC.